Listed here is a single TCR beta chain. The source of the sample is a study of cytotoxic CD8 clonotypes in ibrutinib-treated CLL. Study in general: Enrolment comprised some twelve relapsed/refractory and some 15 treatment-naive patients; fewer than 18 were IGHV unmutated.

This CDR3 has 14 residues. Germline V gene lookup returns CDR1 SGHTS and CDR2 YDEGEE. Deletions cut 3 bases from V and 0 bases from J, with 9 bases between. Depths of 1 in 200,000 to 1 in 1 million T cells were the sequencing target. Sequencing used immunoSEQ multiplex PCR; TCRdb keeps in-frame clones, though not all of them. The sample includes about 140,000 clones, over 75% of them seen just once. This chain links TRBV5-8 with TRBJ1-2, with D tentatively TRBD1 (5 bases). This receptor was identified in a human donor with chronic lymphocytic leukemia. This material consisted of PBMCs, taken after 36 months of ibrutinib treatment. The CDR3 sequence is CASSYRPTNYGYTF. The CDR3 DNA is TGTGCCAGCAGCTACAGGCCAACTAACTATGGCTACACCTTC.